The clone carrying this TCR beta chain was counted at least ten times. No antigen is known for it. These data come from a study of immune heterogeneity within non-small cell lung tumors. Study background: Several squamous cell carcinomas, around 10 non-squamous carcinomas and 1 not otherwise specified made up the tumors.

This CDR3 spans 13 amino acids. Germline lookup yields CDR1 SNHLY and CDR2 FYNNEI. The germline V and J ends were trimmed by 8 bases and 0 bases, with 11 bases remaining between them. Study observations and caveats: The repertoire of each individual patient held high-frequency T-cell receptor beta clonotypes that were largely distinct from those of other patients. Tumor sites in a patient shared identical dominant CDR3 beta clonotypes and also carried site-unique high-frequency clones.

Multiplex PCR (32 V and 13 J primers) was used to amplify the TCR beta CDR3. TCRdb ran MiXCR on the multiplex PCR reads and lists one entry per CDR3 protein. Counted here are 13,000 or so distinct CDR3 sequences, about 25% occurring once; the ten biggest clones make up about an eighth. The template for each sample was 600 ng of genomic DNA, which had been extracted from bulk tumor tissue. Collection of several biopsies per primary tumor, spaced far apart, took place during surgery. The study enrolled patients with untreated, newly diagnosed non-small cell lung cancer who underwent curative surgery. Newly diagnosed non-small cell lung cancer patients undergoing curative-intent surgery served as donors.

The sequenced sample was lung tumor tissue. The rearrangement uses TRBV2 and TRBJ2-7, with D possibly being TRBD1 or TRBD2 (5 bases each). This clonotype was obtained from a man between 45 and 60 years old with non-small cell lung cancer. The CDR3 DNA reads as TGTGCCAGCGAAGGGACCAACTCCTACGAGCAGTACTTC. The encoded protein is CASEGTNSYEQYF.